This T cell receptor beta chain was recorded in a study of blood T cells in healthy people across ages. Germline V gives CDR1 MDHEN, CDR2 SYDVKM. CDR3 length equals 15 residues. Trimming stripped 2 bases from V and 2 bases from J, with 13 bases between. General observations from the study: Nothing was known about donor CMV status, and this possibly confounded expanded clonotype changes. Per million T cells, the diversity of TCR beta decreased roughly linearly as age advanced.

Points on this clonotype: Its antigen is still unknown.

Per sample, extraction of total RNA gave at least 5 micrograms in every case. It was with a sample-barcoded 5' primer and a J-beta primer mix that a second PCR of roughly 7 to 12 cycles was run. Per sample, CDR3-containing paired-end reads numbered at least 2.5 million. MiXCR, run by TCRdb on the 5' RACE reads, gives a single entry per CDR3 protein. The sample records approximately 940,000 distinct CDR3 sequences, under 50% being singletons. This chain joins TRBV28 and TRBJ2-7; maybe TRBD1 (6 bases). The receptor comes from a man aged 25 to 40 in good health. Sequencing was performed on blood. CDR3 sequence: CASSLGGQPPYEQYF. The CDR3 DNA reads as TGTGCCAGCAGTTTAGGGGGCCAACCACCCTACGAGCAGTACTTC.